What follows describes a single T cell receptor beta chain. The antigen is undetermined. These data belong to a study of post-analysis software for immune sequencing data. Study-level background: Recorded subtypes: relapsing-remitting, secondary progressive, progressive-relapsing; some patients unannotated.

Presence of unique molecular identifiers characterized the TCR beta cDNA libraries. T cells numbering roughly 1 to 10 million gave rise to 500,000 to 600,000 cDNA molecules. TCRdb reprocessed the PCR reads with MiXCR, giving one entry per CDR3 protein. The data show around 260,000 distinct CDR3 sequences, about 40% seen once. V was clipped by 8 bases and J by 1 base, with 8 bases between them. Germline CDR1 MNHEY, CDR2 SMNVEV (reference sequence). The CDR3 has 12 amino acids. General study findings and limits: About five TRBV segments (TRBV5-6, TRBV5-1 and TRBV20-1 among them) occurred more frequently in patients than in controls. Co-batched samples clustered tightly together by F measure. Multiple sclerosis patients had significantly lower normalized Chao1 diversity than controls.

The TCR originated in a girl aged 10 to 17 with multiple sclerosis. The chain combines TRBV27 with TRBJ1-1, with D unclear. The sample taken for sequencing was blood. This CDR3 reads CASGGQNTEAFF. CDR3 nucleotide sequence: TGTGCCAGCGGAGGCCAGAACACTGAAGCTTTCTTT.